The clone carrying this T cell receptor (beta chain) was detected only a few times. What it binds is unknown. These data are taken from a study of vaccination effects on CD4 cells after COVID-19. Study conclusions and caveats: Sampling in the study covered few convalescent patients and included no early post-infection timepoints.

Peptide-pool stimulation followed by sequencing identified expanded antigen-specific CD4+ clonotypes in the ViraFEST assay. The authors isolated CD4+ T cells after 9 to 10 days of culture. Participants were given two doses of BNT162b2 or mRNA-1273 vaccine. None of the vaccinated had previously contracted SARS-CoV-2, and their nucleocapsid antibodies tested negative. IL-2 medium was substituted for half the medium on days 3 and 7. From germline, CDR1 is GTSNPN and CDR2 SVGIG (reference sequence). V lost 5 bases to trimming and J lost 1 base; unmatched junction nucleotides: 1. The CDR3 totals 12 residues. Assay: immunoSEQ multiplex PCR; the TCRdb copy retains only in-frame clones and omits some. The repertoire includes about 32,000 clones, roughly two thirds of them detected once, and roughly 12% sits in the top ten.

This receptor was identified in a human donor who received a COVID-19 vaccine. The rearrangement joins TRBV30 to TRBJ1-1, with TRBD1 identical over 7 bases. The sequencing used CD4+ T cells from PBMCs cultured with HCoV-229E spike peptides, collected after COVID-19 vaccination. The CDR3 DNA follows: TGTGCCTGGGGACAGGCGAACACTGAAGCTTTCTTT. Amino acid sequence: CAWGQANTEAFF.